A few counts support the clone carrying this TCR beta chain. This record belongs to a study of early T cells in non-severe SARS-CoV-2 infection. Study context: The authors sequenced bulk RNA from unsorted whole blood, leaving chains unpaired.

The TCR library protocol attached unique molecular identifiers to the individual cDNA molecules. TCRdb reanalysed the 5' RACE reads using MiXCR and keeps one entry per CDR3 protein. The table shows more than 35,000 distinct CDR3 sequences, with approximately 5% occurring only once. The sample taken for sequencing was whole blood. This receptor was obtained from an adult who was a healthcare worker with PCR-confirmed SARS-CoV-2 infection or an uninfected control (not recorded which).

This CDR3 reads CSAREGLAQETQYF. The CDR3 coding sequence is TGCAGTGCTAGAGAGGGACTAGCGCAAGAGACCCAGTACTTC. The genes are TRBV20-1 and TRBJ2-5, with 10 positions matching TRBD2. The trim removed 0 bases at V and 2 bases at J, leaving 0 bases unmatched. This CDR3 spans 14 amino acids. Germline loops: CDR1 DFQATT, CDR2 SNEGSKA (reference sequence).